The 25 T cell receptor beta chains presented below share a single source sample, sequenced in a study of CD8 T cells in ankylosing spondylitis. A single record per CDR3 protein comes from TCRdb applying MiXCR to the 5' RACE reads. Of roughly 160,000 distinct CDR3 sequences in the sample, 8.5% to 10% were seen once. The material sequenced was blood, either unsorted or a sorted T cell fraction (not recorded which). These receptors originate from a female donor with ankylosing spondylitis or in good health (not recorded which).

This clonotype has just a few counts. The rearrangement links TRBV5-6 to TRBJ1-1, with 10 bases lining up with TRBD1. The trim removed 0 bases at V and 0 bases at J, leaving 5 bases unmatched. The CDR3 consists of 17 residues. The germline CDR1 and CDR2 sequences are SGHDT and YYEEEE. The CDR3 coding sequence is TGTGCCAGCAGCTTGGTGGGACAGGGGTTGTTGAACACTGAAGCTTTCTTT. Protein product: CASSLVGQGLLNTEAFF.

In its sample, this clonotype was seen many times. The rearrangement links TRBV12-3 or TRBV12-4 to TRBJ2-1, with D uncertain. The CDR3 covers 12 residues. V lost 3 bases, J lost 3 bases, and 3 bases lay in between. CDR3 nucleotides: TGTGCCAGCAGTTTTGACTACAATGAGCAGTTCTTC. Its protein product is CASSFDYNEQFF.

This clonotype has more than one count but fewer than ten. The rearrangement joins TRBV28 to TRBJ2-1; no definite D call. The CDR3 consists of 17 residues. Germline values: CDR1 MDHEN, CDR2 SYDVKM. Trimming shortened V by 2 bases and J by 7 bases, and 21 bases separated the two germline ends. As DNA, the CDR3 is TGTGCCAGCAGTTTACTGCCTCTGGGCGGAGTTGGGAATGAGCAGTTCTTC. Translation gives CASSLLPLGGVGNEQFF.

This clonotype was counted between two and nine times. The chain uses TRBV7-2 and TRBJ2-7; D is tentatively TRBD1 or TRBD2 (5 bases each). The CDR3 spans 15 residues. Trimming pared 1 base from V and 0 bases from J, leaving 10 bases between. Germline V lookup: CDR1 SGHTA, CDR2 FQGNSA. CDR3 loop: CASSLGDGLSYEQYF. The CDR3 region has the DNA TGTGCCAGCAGCTTAGGGGACGGCCTCTCCTACGAGCAGTACTTC.

This clonotype has more than one count but fewer than ten. The CDR3 is CASSWAGALSGANVLTF. Here the CDR3 DNA reads TGTGCCAGCAGTTGGGCAGGGGCTTTATCTGGGGCCAACGTCCTGACTTTC. This chain joins TRBV6-2 or TRBV6-3 and TRBJ2-6; D is possibly TRBD1 (6 bases). Trimming removed 4 bases at V and 1 base at J, with 14 bases between. CDR3 length: 17 residues. Per the germline V gene, CDR1 is MNHEY and CDR2 is SVGEGT.

This clonotype was seen only a few times. This chain uses TRBV27 with TRBJ2-1; TRBD2 matches at 10 bases. Per germline, CDR1 MNHEY and CDR2 SMNVEV (reference sequence). Germline trimming cut 3 bases from V and 5 bases from J; bases unmatched to any gene: 4. The CDR3 extends over 15 amino acids. The CDR3 loop is CASSFSLAGDNEQFF. The CDR3 region has the DNA TGTGCCAGCAGTTTTAGTCTAGCGGGGGACAATGAGCAGTTCTTC.

This chain links TRBV30 with TRBJ1-4, with a possible D match to TRBD1 (6 bases). Germline CDR1 GTSNPN, CDR2 SVGIG (reference sequence). This CDR3 is built from 15 residues. V dropped 5 bases and J dropped 6 bases, with 19 bases sitting between them. CDR3 sequence: CAWAGDIRRDEKLFF. The CDR3 region has the DNA TGTGCCTGGGCCGGGGACATCCGGCGGGATGAAAAACTGTTTTTT.

On this clonotype itself: An end of the junction differs from the germline gene, which may be a read error. The chain links TRBV11-2 to TRBJ2-1; 10 nucleotides match TRBD2. There are 15 residues in the CDR3. Germline V CDR1 and CDR2: SGHAT, FQNNGV. For the CDR3, the DNA is TGTGCCAGCAGCTTACTGCTAGCGGGAGCGAATGAGCATTTCTTC. Protein sequence: CASSLLLAGANEHFF.

The V call is TRBV9, the J call TRBJ2-2; D is possibly TRBD1 (6 bases). The CDR3 consists of 17 residues. Germline V lookup: CDR1 SGDLS, CDR2 YYNGEE. V gave up 3 bases and J gave up 0 bases, with 15 bases separating them. CDR3 amino acids: CASSDRTGTTNTGELFF. The CDR3 DNA reads TGTGCCAGCAGCGACCGGACCGGGACAACGAACACCGGGGAGCTGTTTTTT.

V gene TRBV5-5 combines with J gene TRBJ1-1; no clear D. Germline CDR1 reads SGHKS; CDR2 reads YYEKEE (reference sequence). Trimming removed 5 bases from V and 3 bases from J, with 11 bases in between. This CDR3 is built from 13 residues. The CDR3 reads CASRRVADTEAFF. CDR3 DNA sequence: TGTGCCAGCAGACGGGTGGCGGACACTGAAGCTTTCTTT.

In its sample, this clonotype was seen a few times. This CDR3 reads CASSLGSETYNEQFF. CDR3 sequence (DNA): TGTGCCAGCTCACTCGGTAGCGAAACCTACAATGAGCAGTTCTTC. This chain joins TRBV18 and TRBJ2-1; a possible D gene is TRBD2 (5 bases). V lost 4 bases, J lost 2 bases, and 12 bases lay in between. The germline V gene encodes CDR1 KGHSH and CDR2 LQKENI. This CDR3 comprises 15 residues.

This clonotype was seen a few times. The rearrangement uses TRBV12-5 and TRBJ2-1; 11 positions agree with TRBD1. Germline-derived CDR1 and CDR2 are LGHNT and FRNRAP. CDR3 size: 14 residues. V was pared by 7 bases and J by 5 bases, with 4 bases of the junction left unmatched. CDR3 residues: CASASGQGDNEQFF. CDR3 DNA sequence: TGTGCTAGTGCCTCGGGACAGGGGGACAATGAGCAGTTCTTC. Combining the CDR3 with reference TRBV12-5 and TRBJ2-1 gives the whole variable domain DARVTQTPRHKVTEMGQEVTMRCQPILGHNTVFWYRQTMMQGLELLAYFRNRAPLDDSGMPKDRFSAEMPDATLATLKIQPSEPRDSAVYFCASASGQGDNEQFFGPGTRLTVL.

The genes are TRBV12-3 or TRBV12-4 and TRBJ2-6; 8 nucleotides align to TRBD1. The V gene end was trimmed by 6 bases and the J gene end by 1 base; junction bases not matched to a gene: 8. There are 17 residues in the CDR3. CDR3 loop: CASRETGESSGANVLTF. CDR3 nucleotides: TGTGCCAGCAGAGAGACAGGGGAGTCATCTGGGGCCAACGTCCTGACTTTC.

This clonotype came up a few times. The gene calls are TRBV19 and TRBJ2-1, with D unclear. With 1 base removed from V and 2 bases from J, the gap between germline ends came to 9 bases. Germline CDR1 and CDR2: LNHDA and SQIVND (reference sequence). This CDR3 comprises 15 residues. CDR3 coding DNA: TGTGCCAGTAGTATAGGGGCCATGACCTACAATGAGCAGTTCTTC. Protein product: CASSIGAMTYNEQFF. Filled out from reference TRBV19 and TRBJ2-1, the complete variable domain reads DGGITQSPKYLFRKEGQNVTLSCEQNLNHDAMYWYRQDPGQGLRLIYYSQIVNDFQKGDIAEGYSVSREKKESFPLTVTSAQKNPTAFYLCASSIGAMTYNEQFFGPGTRLTVL.

This clonotype was picked up many times. The rearrangement links TRBV12-3 or TRBV12-4 to TRBJ1-1, with D maybe TRBD1 (5 bases). This CDR3 is built from 12 residues. V shed 4 bases and J shed 5 bases, with 8 bases lying between them. The CDR3 spells CASSSGYTEAFF. The CDR3 nucleotides are TGTGCCAGCAGTTCAGGGTATACTGAAGCTTTCTTT.

There are a few counts of this clonotype. The chain couples TRBV4-2 to TRBJ2-5, with D possibly being TRBD1 (6 bases). CDR1 is LGHNA, CDR2 YNFKEQ, per germline. The CDR3 covers 16 residues. Trimming stripped 4 bases from V and 1 base from J, with 16 bases between. The CDR3 region has the DNA TGTGCCAGCAGCCCGGGGACAAGGGTATTCCAAGAGACCCAGTACTTC. Translated: CASSPGTRVFQETQYF.

In this sample, this clonotype turned up a few times. The V and J genes are TRBV12-3 or TRBV12-4 and TRBJ2-4; unclear D gene. CDR3 length equals 14 residues. V was cut by 1 base and J by 7 bases, with 11 bases left in between. CDR3 coding DNA: TGTGCCAGCAGTTTAGTCGCCTCCGCGAACATTCAGTACTTC. Translation gives CASSLVASANIQYF.

This clonotype was seen more than once but under ten times. The CDR3: CAISESGPREAFTDTQYF. For the CDR3, the DNA is TGTGCCATCAGTGAGTCGGGTCCGCGGGAGGCGTTCACAGATACGCAGTATTTT. The chain combines TRBV10-3 with TRBJ2-3, with TRBD2 identical over 8 bases. Germline V gives CDR1 ENHRY, CDR2 SYGVKD. The CDR3 covers 18 residues. J lost 2 bases, V lost 0 bases, and 10 bases had no gene match.

In its sample, this clonotype was seen a few times. The rearrangement links TRBV16 to TRBJ1-5, with 7 positions matching TRBD1. The CDR3 loop spans 17 amino acids. The germline gives CDR1 KGHSY, CDR2 FQNENV. V lost 2 bases, J lost 2 bases, and 9 bases stayed unmatched. This CDR3 is CASSQNLQGSGNQPQHF. The CDR3 DNA reads as TGTGCCAGCAGCCAAAACCTACAGGGGAGCGGCAATCAGCCCCAGCATTTT.

This clonotype has ten or more counts. The chain couples TRBV9 to TRBJ1-2, with D tentatively TRBD1 (5 bases). The CDR3 has 15 residues. The V gene's germline CDR1 is SGDLS and CDR2 YYNGEE. V was pared by 3 bases and J by 5 bases, with 17 bases between. This chain's CDR3 is CASSAPRARRYGYTF. CDR3 in DNA: TGTGCCAGCAGCGCCCCCAGGGCCAGAAGATATGGCTACACCTTC.

In this sample, this clonotype turned up a few times. The rearrangement links TRBV7-6 to TRBJ2-1, with no clear D. Germline CDR1 reads SGHVS; CDR2 reads FNYEAQ. The CDR3 consists of 12 residues. The V gene lost 3 bases and the J gene lost 8 bases, with 8 bases spanning the gap. DNA for the CDR3: TGTGCCAGCAGCTTCATTGGCGATGAGCAGTTCTTC. Protein product: CASSFIGDEQFF.

This clonotype was recorded a few times. The chain joins TRBV7-6 to TRBJ1-5; the match to TRBD1 covers 7 bases. The CDR3 has 18 residues. Germline trimming cut 1 base from V and 6 bases from J; bases unmatched to any gene: 15. In germline, CDR1 is SGHVS, CDR2 FNYEAQ. Here the CDR3 DNA reads TGTGCCAGCAGCTTAGTCCCCCAGCAAGGGGGCGTAACTCAGCCCCAGCATTTT. It translates to CASSLVPQQGGVTQPQHF.

The chain combines TRBV7-9 with TRBJ1-5; no firm D call. The length of the CDR3 is 15 residues. V shed 5 bases and J shed 4 bases, with 15 bases lying between them. Germline lookup yields CDR1 SEHNR and CDR2 FQNEAQ (reference sequence). The CDR3 DNA reads as TGTGCCAGCAGCGCCGGTGGATCCTCAAATCAGCCCCAGCATTTT. Translating it yields CASSAGGSSNQPQHF.

There are a few counts of this clonotype. CDR3 region: CASSLDGTSGRTSYNEQFF. Written as DNA, the CDR3 is TGTGCCAGCAGCTTAGACGGGACTAGCGGGAGGACCTCCTACAATGAGCAGTTCTTC. The chain is built from TRBV7-8 and TRBJ2-1, with TRBD2 matching over 15 bases. This CDR3 contains 19 residues. Germline lookup yields CDR1 SGHVS and CDR2 FQNEAQ. After removal of 1 base from V and 0 bases from J, the junction contained 4 bases not matched to a gene.

The V call is TRBV20-1, the J call TRBJ2-7; TRBD2 matches 10 bases. The germline CDR1 and CDR2 sequences are DFQATT and SNEGSKA (reference sequence). Trimming at V came to 3 bases and at J to 5 bases, leaving 1 base not matched to a gene. This CDR3 has 12 residues. The CDR3 nucleotides read TGCAGTGCTAGGGGACTAGCGAACGAGCAGTACTTC. This gives the protein CSARGLANEQYF.